This is a list of T cell receptor beta chains from one sample in a study of T cell responses to AZD1222 COVID-19 vaccine. Generated by immunoSEQ multiplex PCR, the TCRdb table keeps only in-frame clones and is missing some. Here the sample spans fewer than 85,000 clones, roughly 84% being singletons. The sequences come from peripheral blood, collected 28 days after the second AZD1222 dose. These receptors all come from an adult who received the AZD1222 COVID-19 vaccine. The CDR3 runs from the conserved cysteine through the conserved F or W.

v_gene: TRBV4-2
j_gene: TRBJ2-2
CDR3aa: CASSQDHRGFTGELFF

v_gene: TRBV9
j_gene: TRBJ2-1
CDR3aa: CASSSRSAYNEQFF

v_gene: TRBV6-4
j_gene: TRBJ2-1
CDR3aa: CASSDSTGGGDEQFF

v_gene: TRBV19
j_gene: TRBJ1-2
CDR3aa: CASSTGTGDNYGYTF

v_gene: TRBV6-5
j_gene: TRBJ2-7
CDR3aa: CASSTGMYYEQYF

v_gene: TRBV5-4
j_gene: TRBJ2-7
CDR3aa: CASSLPIQNHEQYF

v_gene: TRBV27
j_gene: TRBJ2-2
CDR3aa: CASSLSSRPTGELFF

v_gene: TRBV19
j_gene: TRBJ1-1
CDR3aa: CASSMVNTEAFF

v_gene: TRBV4-3
j_gene: TRBJ1-2
CDR3aa: CASSQDNDRGNGYTF

v_gene: TRBV5-1
j_gene: TRBJ2-1
CDR3aa: CASSLNWADNEQFF

v_gene: TRBV6-5
j_gene: TRBJ1-2
CDR3aa: CASREIGQGEDYTF

v_gene: TRBV7-3
j_gene: TRBJ1-6
CDR3aa: CASSLFGGAVYNSPLHF

v_gene: TRBV6-1
j_gene: TRBJ1-4
CDR3aa: CASSEAVRGRTATNEKLFF

v_gene: TRBV6-4
j_gene: TRBJ1-1
CDR3aa: CASRRVPMNTEAFF